This T cell receptor (beta chain) stems from a study of cytomegalovirus exposure and HLA in healthy donors. Study-level points and caveats: TCR beta sequences reportedly predicted most subjects' HLA-A and HLA-B alleles accurately. Relative to equally common others, HLA-associated TCR beta chains showed greater clonal expansion in a later analysis.

Amplification used 60 Vbeta primers and 13 Jbeta primers. Assay used: immunoSEQ multiplex PCR; TCRdb lists only in-frame clones, some missing. This sample has fewer than 300,000 clones, with 80% found just once. This clone was recorded a few times. No antigen is known for it. Germline assignment: CDR1 LGHNA and CDR2 YNFKEQ. The CDR3 totals 15 residues. V lost 0 bases and J 6 bases, leaving 14 bases between the germline ends. Material for sequencing was PBMCs. The chain combines TRBV4-2 with TRBJ1-1; D ambiguous. The receptor was isolated from a girl under 10 years old in good health and CMV-seronegative. The CDR3, as DNA: TGTGCCAGCAGCCAAGAAGTCTTGCGTTCGGCTGAAGCTTTCTTT. Amino acid sequence: CASSQEVLRSAEAFF.